This TCR beta chain comes out of a study of T cell responses to AZD1222 COVID-19 vaccine. Sequencing was performed with immunoSEQ multiplex PCR; in TCRdb, only in-frame clones are kept and a portion is missing. There are more than 150,000 clones in the sample; more than 70% occur only once, and 20% to 30% lies in the top ten. Second-dose intervals near 4 or 12 weeks were combined. The CDR3 loop spans 13 amino acids. Germline CDR1 reads SGHTA; CDR2 reads FQGNSA. V lost 4 bases, J lost 5 bases, and 11 bases lay in between. Specimen: peripheral blood, collected 28 days after the second AZD1222 dose. The TCR originated in an adult who received the AZD1222 COVID-19 vaccine. This rearrangement joins TRBV7-2 to TRBJ2-5; possible D gene TRBD2, 6 bases. DNA of the CDR3: TGTGCCAGCAGCTCGTGGGGGAGGGAGACCCAGTACTTC. It translates to CASSSWGRETQYF.